The 9 T cell receptor beta chains reported below all come from one sample, sequenced in a study of blood T cell repertoires in COVID-19. The method was immunoSEQ multiplex PCR; TCRdb's version includes in-frame clones alone and lacks a portion of them. This sample yields some 93,000 clones, of which around nine tenths are seen a single time; under 13% belongs to the top ten. Input material: peripheral blood. These receptors originate from a man between 45 and 60 years old with acute or convalescent COVID-19.

V gene TRBV4-1 combines with J gene TRBJ2-1, with 8 bases fitting TRBD2. V dropped 4 bases and J dropped 6; count of bases not matched to a gene: 5. This CDR3 is 14 amino acids long. CDR1 MGHRA and CDR2 YSYEKL come from the germline V gene. CDR3 bases: TGCGCCAGCAGCCTAACGGGGACTAGCAATGAGCAGTTCTTC. Translation: CASSLTGTSNEQFF.

By sample share, this clone is medium-sized. The V gene is TRBV5-1, the J gene TRBJ2-2, with TRBD1 as a possible D gene (6 bases). Trimming stripped 0 bases from V and 2 bases from J, with 14 bases between. The CDR3 is made up of 17 amino acids. Germline CDR1 and CDR2: SGHRS and YFSETQ. In DNA, the CDR3 is TGCGCCAGCAGCTTGGGGCACCGGGACACAAACACCGGGGAGCTGTTTTTT. It yields the protein CASSLGHRDTNTGELFF.

V usage is TRBV5-1 and J usage is TRBJ2-7; 7 bases map to TRBD2. The CDR3 is made up of 14 amino acids. Germline V CDR1 and CDR2: SGHRS, YFSETQ. The trim removed 4 bases at V and 7 bases at J, leaving 11 bases unmatched. CDR3 region: CASSPAASGPEQYF. In nucleotides, the CDR3 is TGCGCCAGCAGCCCGGCGGCTAGCGGCCCTGAGCAGTACTTC.

The rearrangement uses TRBV6-6 and TRBJ1-1, with TRBD1 matching 8 bases. CDR3 size: 15 residues. V shed 7 bases and J 5 bases; nucleotides not matched to a gene: 12. CDR1 is MNHNY and CDR2 is SVGAGI in the germline V gene (reference sequence). The CDR3 DNA reads TGTGCCAGCACCCGATCCCAGGGGGCAGGGACTGAAGCTTTCTTT. Amino acids: CASTRSQGAGTEAFF.

As to this clone: This sample also contains other DNA sequences that code for the same CDR3. The chain recombines TRBV5-1 with TRBJ1-3; weak D call: TRBD1 (6 bases). The germline CDR1 and CDR2 sequences are SGHRS and YFSETQ. This CDR3 contains 14 residues. Trimming took off 2 bases at V and 4 bases at J, with 10 bases between the two ends. The CDR3 nucleotides read TGCGCCAGCAGCTTAGGGGGAACGGGAAACACCATATATTTT. Protein sequence: CASSLGGTGNTIYF.

The chain uses TRBV10-2 and TRBJ2-2, with D possibly being TRBD2 (7 bases). There are 14 residues in the CDR3. Germline CDR1 reads WSHSY; CDR2 reads SAAADI. V lost 11 bases, J lost 3 bases, and 16 bases lay in between. The CDR3: CAPGWGGDTGELFF. The CDR3 DNA follows: TGCGCCCCGGGGTGGGGGGGCGACACCGGGGAGCTGTTTTTT.

V gene TRBV11-1 combines with J gene TRBJ2-4; maybe TRBD1 (5 bases). The CDR3 covers 15 residues. CDR1 is SGHAT and CDR2 is FQDESV in the germline V gene (reference sequence). Trimming stripped 2 bases from V and 7 bases from J, with 15 bases between. This CDR3 is CASSLRTQPGNIQYF. As DNA, the CDR3 is TGTGCCAGCAGCTTAAGGACCCAACCAGGGAACATTCAGTACTTC.

V usage is TRBV6-1 and J usage is TRBJ2-7, with a tentative D call TRBD1 (5 bases). The CDR3 has 13 residues. Germline values: CDR1 MNHNS, CDR2 SASEGT. Trimming removed 1 base from V and 3 bases from J, with 7 bases in between. The CDR3 reads CASSEVQGYEQYF. In DNA, the CDR3 is TGTGCCAGCAGTGAAGTTCAGGGCTACGAGCAGTACTTC.

The chain is built from TRBV21-1 and TRBJ2-7; TRBD1, the table's D call, lacks a check against the DNA. TRBV21-1 corresponds to a pseudogene. CDR3 length: 18 residues. The DNA for the CDR3 is TGTGCCAGCAGCAAAGTTGGAGAGGGGGTCCTTGTAGACTACGAGCAGTACTTC. This sequence encodes CASSKVGEGVLVDYEQYF.